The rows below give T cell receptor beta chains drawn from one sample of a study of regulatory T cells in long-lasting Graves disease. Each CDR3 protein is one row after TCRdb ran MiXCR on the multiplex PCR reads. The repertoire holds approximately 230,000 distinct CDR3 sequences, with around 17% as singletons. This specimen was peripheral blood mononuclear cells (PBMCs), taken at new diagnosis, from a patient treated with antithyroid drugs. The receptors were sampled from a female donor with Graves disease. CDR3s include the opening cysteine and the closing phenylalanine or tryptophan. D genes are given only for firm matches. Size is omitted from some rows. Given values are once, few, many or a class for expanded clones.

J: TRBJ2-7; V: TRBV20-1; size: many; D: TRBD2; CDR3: CSVVQGAGGGYEQYF; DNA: TGCAGTGTGGTCCAAGGGGCGGGAGGTGGTTACGAGCAGTACTTC
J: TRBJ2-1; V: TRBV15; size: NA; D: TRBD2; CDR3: CATSTSGHTSDEQFF; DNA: TGTGCCACCTCTACTAGCGGACACACCTCGGATGAGCAGTTCTTC
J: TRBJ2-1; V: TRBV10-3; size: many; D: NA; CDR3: CAISEEGGNEQFF; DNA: TGTGCCATCAGTGAAGAGGGGGGCAATGAGCAGTTCTTC
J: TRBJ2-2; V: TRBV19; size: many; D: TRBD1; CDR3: CASSIWTGGNTGELFF; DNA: TGTGCCAGTAGTATCTGGACAGGGGGAAACACCGGGGAGCTGTTTTTT
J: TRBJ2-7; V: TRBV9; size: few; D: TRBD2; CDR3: CASSVEGTSGSRYEQYF; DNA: TGTGCCAGCAGCGTAGAGGGGACTAGCGGGAGTCGGTACGAGCAGTACTTC
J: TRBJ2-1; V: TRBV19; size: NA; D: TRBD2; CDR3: CASSTSGAAGEQFF; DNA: TGTGCCAGTAGCACTAGCGGGGCGGCGGGTGAGCAGTTCTTC
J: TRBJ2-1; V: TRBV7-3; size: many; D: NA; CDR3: CASSLNTLSYNEQFF; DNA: TGTGCCAGCAGCCTAAATACCCTCTCCTACAATGAGCAGTTCTTC
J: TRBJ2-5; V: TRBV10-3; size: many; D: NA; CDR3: CAISERGQAGSETQYF; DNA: TGTGCCATCAGTGAGCGGGGGCAGGCAGGGTCAGAGACCCAGTACTTC
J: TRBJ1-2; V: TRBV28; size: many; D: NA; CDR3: CASSTLQTDYYGYTF; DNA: TGTGCCAGCAGTACCCTCCAGACGGATTACTATGGCTACACCTTC
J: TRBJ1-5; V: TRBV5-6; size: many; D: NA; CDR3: CASSLWGRSQPQHF; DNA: TGTGCCAGCAGCTTGTGGGGTAGGAGTCAGCCCCAGCATTTT
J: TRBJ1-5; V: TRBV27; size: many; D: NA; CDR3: CASSLSSPWVALREPQHF; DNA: TGTGCCAGCAGTTTATCGTCCCCTTGGGTTGCCCTACGGGAGCCCCAGCATTTT
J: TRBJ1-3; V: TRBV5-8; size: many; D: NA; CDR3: CASSLELDSFGNTIYF; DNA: TGTGCCAGCAGCTTGGAGCTTGACAGTTTTGGAAACACCATATATTTT
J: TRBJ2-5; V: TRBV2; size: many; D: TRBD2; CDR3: CASSRGLAGRETQYF; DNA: TGTGCCAGCAGTAGGGGACTAGCGGGAAGGGAGACCCAGTACTTC
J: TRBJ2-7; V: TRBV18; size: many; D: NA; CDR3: CASSPPGKGYEQYF; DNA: TGTGCCAGCTCACCACCGGGAAAGGGCTACGAGCAGTACTTC
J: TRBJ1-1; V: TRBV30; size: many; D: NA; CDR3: CAWNRGVETEAFF; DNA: TGTGCCTGGAACCGGGGCGTGGAAACTGAAGCTTTCTTT
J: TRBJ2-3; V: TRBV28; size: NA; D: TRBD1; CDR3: CASSLSGGSAADTQYF; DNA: TGTGCCAGCAGCCTATCAGGGGGATCAGCAGCAGATACGCAGTATTTT
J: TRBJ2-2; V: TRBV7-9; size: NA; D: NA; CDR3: CASSLPNTGELFF; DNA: TGTGCCAGCAGCTTGCCCAACACCGGGGAGCTGTTTTTT
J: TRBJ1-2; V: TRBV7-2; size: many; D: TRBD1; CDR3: CASSPPWTGEGGYTF; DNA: TGTGCCAGCAGCCCGCCGTGGACAGGCGAAGGTGGCTACACCTTC
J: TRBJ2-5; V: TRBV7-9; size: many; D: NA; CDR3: CASSPPGLTLGETQYF; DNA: TGTGCCAGCAGCCCCCCCGGGCTAACCTTGGGAGAGACCCAGTACTTC
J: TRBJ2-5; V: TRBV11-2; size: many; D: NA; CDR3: CASSLIRVWGNQETQYF; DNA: TGTGCCAGCAGCTTAATCCGAGTTTGGGGGAACCAAGAGACCCAGTACTTC
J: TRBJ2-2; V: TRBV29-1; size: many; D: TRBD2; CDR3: CSVEGLAGTNTGELFF; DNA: TGCAGCGTTGAGGGACTAGCGGGCACGAACACCGGGGAGCTGTTTTTT
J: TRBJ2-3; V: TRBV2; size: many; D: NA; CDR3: CASRLGVVTDTQYF; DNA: TGTGCCAGCAGGCTAGGGGTAGTCACAGATACGCAGTATTTT
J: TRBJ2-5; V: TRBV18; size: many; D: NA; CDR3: CASSPQGQETQYF; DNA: TGTGCCAGCTCACCACAGGGCCAAGAGACCCAGTACTTC
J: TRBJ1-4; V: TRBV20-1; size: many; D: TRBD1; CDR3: CSANRGKNEKLFF; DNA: TGCAGTGCAAACAGGGGGAAAAACGAAAAACTGTTTTTT
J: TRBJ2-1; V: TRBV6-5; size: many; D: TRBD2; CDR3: CASSYYSGNEQFF; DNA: TGTGCCAGCAGTTATTATAGCGGGAATGAGCAGTTCTTC
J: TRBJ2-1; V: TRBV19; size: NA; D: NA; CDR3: CASREGNRAYNEQFF; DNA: TGTGCCAGTAGAGAGGGCAACCGGGCTTACAATGAGCAGTTCTTC
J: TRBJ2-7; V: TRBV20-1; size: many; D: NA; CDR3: CSAFYYEQYF; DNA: TGCAGTGCTTTCTACTACGAGCAGTACTTC